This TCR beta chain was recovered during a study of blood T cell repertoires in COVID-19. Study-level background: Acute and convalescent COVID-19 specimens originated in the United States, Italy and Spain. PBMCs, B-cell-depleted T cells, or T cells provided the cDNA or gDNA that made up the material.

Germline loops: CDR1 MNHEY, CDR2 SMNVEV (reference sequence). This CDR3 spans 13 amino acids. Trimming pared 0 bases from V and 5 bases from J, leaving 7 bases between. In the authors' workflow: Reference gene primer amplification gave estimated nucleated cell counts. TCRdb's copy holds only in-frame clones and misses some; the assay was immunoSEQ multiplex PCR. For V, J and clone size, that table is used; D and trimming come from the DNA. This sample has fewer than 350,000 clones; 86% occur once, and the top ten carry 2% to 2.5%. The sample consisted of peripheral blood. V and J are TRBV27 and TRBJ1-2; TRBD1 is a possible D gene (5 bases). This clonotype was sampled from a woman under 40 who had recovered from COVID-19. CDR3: CASSLSQGYGYTF. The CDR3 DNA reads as TGTGCCAGCAGTTTATCCCAGGGTTATGGCTACACCTTC.